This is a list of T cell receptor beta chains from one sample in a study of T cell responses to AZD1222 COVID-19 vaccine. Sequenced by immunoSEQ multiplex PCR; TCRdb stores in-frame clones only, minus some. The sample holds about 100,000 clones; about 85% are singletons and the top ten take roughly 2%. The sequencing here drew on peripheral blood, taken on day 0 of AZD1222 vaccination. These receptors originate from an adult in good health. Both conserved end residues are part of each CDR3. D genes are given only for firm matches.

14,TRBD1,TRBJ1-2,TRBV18,CASSPGTGNYGYTF
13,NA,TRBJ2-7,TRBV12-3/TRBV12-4,CASSLGRALGAYF
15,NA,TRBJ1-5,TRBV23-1,CASSSRTGTNQPQHF
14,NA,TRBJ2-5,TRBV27,CASRRDSKQETQYF
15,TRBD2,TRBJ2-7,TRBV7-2,CASSPGGLAGNEQYF
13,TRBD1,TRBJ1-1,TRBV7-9,CASSTGVGAEAFF
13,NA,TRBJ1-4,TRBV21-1,CASRTGGDEKLFF
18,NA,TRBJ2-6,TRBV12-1,CASSSGWVGASGANVLTF
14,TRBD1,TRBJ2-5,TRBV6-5,CASSWGQGRGGQYF
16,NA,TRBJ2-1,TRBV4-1,CASSQVSGQDGNEQFF
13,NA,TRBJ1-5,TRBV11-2,CASRASGGQPQHF
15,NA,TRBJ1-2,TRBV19,CASTPGGRADYGYTF
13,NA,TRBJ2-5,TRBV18,CASSPGHQETQYF
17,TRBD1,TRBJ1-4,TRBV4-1,CASSRSIQGPTNEKLFF
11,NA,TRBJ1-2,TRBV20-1,CSARDPAGYTF
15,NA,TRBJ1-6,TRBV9,CASSSRGANNSPLHF
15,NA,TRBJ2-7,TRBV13,CASSLGGSWSYEQYF
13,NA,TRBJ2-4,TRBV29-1,CSVVGLAKNIQYF
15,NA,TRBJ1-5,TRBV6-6,CASSSLESVRQPQHF
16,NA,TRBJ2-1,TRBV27,CASRPQMGGPYNEQFF
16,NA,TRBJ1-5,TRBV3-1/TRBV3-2,CASSPVTPYSNQPQHF
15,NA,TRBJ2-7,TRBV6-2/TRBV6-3,CASSQPSGYAYEQYF
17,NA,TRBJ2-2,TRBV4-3,CASSQGPIADSTGELFF
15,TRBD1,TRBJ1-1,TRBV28,CASSLSVAGGTEAFF
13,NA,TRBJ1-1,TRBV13,CASSSEGNTEAFF